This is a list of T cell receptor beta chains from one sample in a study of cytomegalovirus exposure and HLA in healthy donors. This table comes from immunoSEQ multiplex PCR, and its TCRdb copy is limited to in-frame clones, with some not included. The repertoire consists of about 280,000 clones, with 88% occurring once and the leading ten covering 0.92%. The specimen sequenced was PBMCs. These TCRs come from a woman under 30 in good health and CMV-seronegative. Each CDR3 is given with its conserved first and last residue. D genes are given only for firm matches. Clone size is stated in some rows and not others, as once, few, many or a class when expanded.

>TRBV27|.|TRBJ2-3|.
CASSLERPSTDTQYF
TGTGCCAGCAGTTTGGAGCGACCTAGCACAGATACGCAGTATTTT
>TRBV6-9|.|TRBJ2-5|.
CASSYSSARGETQYF
TGTGCCAGCAGTTATTCGTCTGCTCGCGGGGAGACCCAGTACTTC
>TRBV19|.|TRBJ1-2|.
CASSPGGTHYGYTF
TGTGCCAGTAGTCCCGGGGGGACCCACTATGGCTACACCTTC
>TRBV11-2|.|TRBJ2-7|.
CASSLVRGGGRDEQYF
TGTGCCAGCAGTCTCGTCCGAGGGGGTGGGAGGGACGAGCAGTACTTC
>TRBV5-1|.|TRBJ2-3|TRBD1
CASSPTGGAAADTQYF
TGCGCCAGCAGCCCTACAGGGGGCGCCGCGGCAGATACGCAGTATTTT
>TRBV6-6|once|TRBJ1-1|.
CASSYRGGTVLEAFF
TGTGCCAGCAGTTATCGCGGAGGCACGGTCCTAGAAGCTTTCTTT
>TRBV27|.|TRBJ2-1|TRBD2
CASSPTLTATSEFF
TGTGCCAGCAGTCCCACCTTGACAGCTACTAGCGAATTCTTC
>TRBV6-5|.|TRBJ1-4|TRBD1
CATRTGNEKLFF
TGTGCCACCAGGACAGGGAATGAAAAACTGTTTTTT
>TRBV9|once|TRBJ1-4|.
CASSPNSEKLFF
TGTGCCAGCAGTCCAAATAGTGAAAAACTGTTTTTT
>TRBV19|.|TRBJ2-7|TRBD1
CASSIIDRGHEQYF
TGTGCCAGTAGTATAATCGACAGGGGGCACGAGCAGTACTTC
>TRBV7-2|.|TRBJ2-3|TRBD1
CASSLEGQGLGLSDTQYF
TGTGCCAGCAGCTTAGAAGGACAGGGCCTGGGGTTGTCAGATACGCAGTATTTT
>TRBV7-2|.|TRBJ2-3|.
CASSPWRIDTQYF
TGTGCCAGCAGCCCTTGGCGGATAGATACGCAGTATTTT
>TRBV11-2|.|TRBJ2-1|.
CASSLRARTHNEQFF
TGTGCCAGCAGCTTAAGGGCTCGGACACACAATGAGCAGTTCTTC
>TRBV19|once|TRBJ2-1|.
CASSIGAGTSGSQFF
TGTGCCAGTAGTATCGGGGCGGGGACTTCCGGGTCGCAGTTCTTC
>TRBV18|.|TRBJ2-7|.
CASSEGRGEQYF
TGTGCCAGCTCGGAGGGAAGGGGCGAGCAGTACTTC
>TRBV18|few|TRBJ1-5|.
CASSPGRNQPQHF
TGTGCCAGCTCACCAGGCAGGAATCAGCCCCAGCATTTT
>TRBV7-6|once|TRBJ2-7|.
CASSLNLRDRSTGGPHEQYF
TGTGCCAGCAGCTTAAATTTGAGGGACCGAAGCACAGGAGGGCCCCACGAGCAGTACTTC
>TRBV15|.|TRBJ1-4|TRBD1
CATSRAQGAPLGNEKLFF
TGTGCCACCAGCAGAGCGCAGGGGGCTCCTTTGGGTAATGAAAAACTGTTTTTT
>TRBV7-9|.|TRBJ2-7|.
CASSPTSGLYYEQYF
TGTGCCAGCAGCCCGACTTCGGGACTTTACTACGAGCAGTACTTC
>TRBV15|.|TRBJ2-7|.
CATSTTLREGSYEQYF
TGTGCCACCAGCACTACCCTCCGGGAAGGCTCCTACGAGCAGTACTTC
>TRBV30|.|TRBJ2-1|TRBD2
CAWRGVAGAAYNEQFF
TGTGCCTGGAGAGGGGTAGCGGGAGCTGCCTACAATGAGCAGTTCTTC
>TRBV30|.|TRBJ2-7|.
CAWSSGILTARYEQYF
TGTGCCTGGAGTTCCGGGATCCTTACTGCCCGCTACGAGCAGTACTTC
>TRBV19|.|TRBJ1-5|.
CASSIDRTRSNQPQHF
TGTGCCAGTAGTATAGACCGGACACGTAGCAATCAGCCCCAGCATTTT
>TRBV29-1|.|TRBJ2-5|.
CSAPGRETQYF
TGCAGCGCCCCAGGGAGGGAGACCCAGTACTTC
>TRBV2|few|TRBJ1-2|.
CASKGQNYGYTF
TGTGCCAGCAAGGGACAAAACTATGGCTACACCTTC
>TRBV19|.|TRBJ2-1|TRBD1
CASSNKAYRGLGENNEQFF
TGTGCCAGTAGTAATAAGGCTTACAGGGGGCTTGGGGAAAACAATGAGCAGTTCTTC
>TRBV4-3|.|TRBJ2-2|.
CASSQEGEAGSGELFF
TGCGCCAGCAGCCAAGAAGGTGAGGCAGGGTCCGGGGAGCTGTTTTTT
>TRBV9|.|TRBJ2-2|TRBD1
CASSDRGVNTGELFF
TGTGCCAGCAGCGACAGGGGGGTGAACACCGGGGAGCTGTTTTTT
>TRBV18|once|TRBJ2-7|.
CASSPPGIAYEQYF
TGTGCCAGCTCACCCCCCGGGATAGCCTACGAGCAGTACTTC
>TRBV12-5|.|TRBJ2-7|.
CASGLRYAGEQYF
TGTGCTAGTGGTTTGCGCTACGCAGGGGAGCAGTACTTC
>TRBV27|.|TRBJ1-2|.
CASSLGGGRGYTF
TGTGCCAGCAGTTTAGGGGGAGGACGGGGCTACACCTTC
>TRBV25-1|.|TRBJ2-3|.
CASSMLTGDTDTQYF
TGTGCCAGCAGTATGTTAACGGGGGACACAGATACGCAGTATTTT
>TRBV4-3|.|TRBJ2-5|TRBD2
CASSQTGLAGVGQETQYF
TGCGCCAGCAGCCAGACGGGACTAGCGGGAGTAGGCCAAGAGACCCAGTACTTC
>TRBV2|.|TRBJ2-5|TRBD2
CASSAPQSGSAGRGETQYF
TGTGCCAGCAGTGCCCCTCAAAGTGGGTCAGCGGGAAGGGGAGAGACCCAGTACTTC